This T cell receptor (beta chain) was identified in a study of T-cell memory formation after mild COVID-19. General study points: Some clones that responded were present in memory (sampled pre-infection), which suggests cross-reactive memory joined.

This clonotype has only a few counts. The antigen is undetermined. TCRdb reprocessed the 5' RACE reads via MiXCR and lists one record per CDR3 protein. This table holds some 300,000 distinct CDR3 sequences, 20% to 25% found once. What was sequenced was PBMCs or a T cell subset sorted from them (not recorded which). The receptor's source is a man younger than 35 who had mild COVID-19 (a few samples of this study predate the infection). Cell type and time point are not known.

The DNA for the CDR3 is TGTGCCAGCAGCTTTAGCGGGGGTGGCTACACCTTC. Its translation: CASSFSGGGYTF. The chain links TRBV7-9 to TRBJ1-2; a possible D gene is TRBD1 (5 bases). The length of the CDR3 is 12 residues. The germline CDR1 and CDR2 sequences are SEHNR and FQNEAQ (reference sequence). Trimming stripped 3 bases from V and 7 bases from J, with 9 bases between.